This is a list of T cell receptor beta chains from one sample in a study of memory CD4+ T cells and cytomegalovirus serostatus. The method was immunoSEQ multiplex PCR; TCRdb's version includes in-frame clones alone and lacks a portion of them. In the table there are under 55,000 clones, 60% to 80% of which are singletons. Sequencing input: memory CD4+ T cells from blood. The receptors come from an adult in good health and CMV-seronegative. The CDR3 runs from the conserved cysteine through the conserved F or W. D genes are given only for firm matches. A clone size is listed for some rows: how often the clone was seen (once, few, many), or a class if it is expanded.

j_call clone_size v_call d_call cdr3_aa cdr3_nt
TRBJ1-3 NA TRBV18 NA CASSPRTPVSSGNTIYF TGTGCCAGCTCACCACGAACACCAGTCAGCTCTGGAAACACCATATATTTT
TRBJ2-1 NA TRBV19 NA CASSLDRSSYNEQFF TGTGCCAGTAGCTTAGACCGGAGCTCCTACAATGAGCAGTTCTTC
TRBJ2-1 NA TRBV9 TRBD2 CASSSGTREDEQFF TGTGCCAGCAGCTCCGGGACTAGAGAAGATGAGCAGTTCTTC
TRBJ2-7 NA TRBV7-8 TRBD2 CASSSLAVSSYEQYF TGTGCCAGCAGCTCGCTAGCGGTTAGCTCCTACGAGCAGTACTTC
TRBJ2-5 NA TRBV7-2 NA CASSLSGASGETQYF TGTGCCAGCAGCCTCTCAGGGGCTAGCGGAGAGACCCAGTACTTC
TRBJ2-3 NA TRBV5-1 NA CASRLGPYPTDTQYF TGCGCCAGCAGACTCGGGCCCTACCCCACAGATACGCAGTATTTT
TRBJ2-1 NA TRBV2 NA CASSEKQSSYNEQFF TGTGCCAGCAGTGAAAAGCAGAGCTCCTACAATGAGCAGTTCTTC
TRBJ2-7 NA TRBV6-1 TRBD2 CASSTSGRVHEQYF TGTGCCAGCAGCACTAGCGGGAGGGTCCACGAGCAGTACTTC
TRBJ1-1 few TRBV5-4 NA CASSRTGFEAFF TGTGCCAGCAGCCGCACAGGGTTTGAAGCTTTCTTT
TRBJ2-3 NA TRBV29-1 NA CSEGGTSTDTQYF TGCAGCGAAGGCGGAACTAGCACAGATACGCAGTATTTT
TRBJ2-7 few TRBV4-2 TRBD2 CASSQRPIAGVGEQYF TGTGCCAGCAGCCAGCGCCCAATAGCGGGAGTGGGCGAGCAGTACTTC
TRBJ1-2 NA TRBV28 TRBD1 CASRGDSPYGYTF TGTGCCAGCAGGGGGGACAGTCCCTATGGCTACACCTTC
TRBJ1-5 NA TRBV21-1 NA CASSLRVRFQNYSNQPQHF TGTGCCAGCAGCCTTCGCGTCAGGTTTCAGAACTATAGCAATCAGCCCCAGCATTTT
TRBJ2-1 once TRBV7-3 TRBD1 CASSLTLNRGRDNEQFF TGTGCCAGCAGCTTAACGCTCAACAGGGGGCGCGACAATGAGCAGTTCTTC
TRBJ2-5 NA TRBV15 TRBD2 CATSILGRTSGRGETQYF TGTGCCACCAGCATCTTAGGGCGTACTAGCGGGAGGGGAGAGACCCAGTACTTC
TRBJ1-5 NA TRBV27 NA CASSLSRALNQPQHF TGTGCCAGCAGTTTAAGCAGGGCACTCAATCAGCCCCAGCATTTT
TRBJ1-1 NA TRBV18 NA CASSPQENKRNTEAFF TGTGCCAGCTCACCACAGGAGAACAAGAGGAACACTGAAGCTTTCTTT
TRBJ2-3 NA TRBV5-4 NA CASSPRPPGQGTDTQYF TGTGCCAGCAGCCCCCGTCCGCCGGGGCAGGGGACAGATACGCAGTATTTT
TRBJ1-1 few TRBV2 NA CASSLDRYEAFF TGTGCCAGCAGCCTCGACAGATATGAAGCTTTCTTT
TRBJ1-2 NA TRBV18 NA CASSPRGVANYGYTF TGTGCCAGCTCACCACGGGGGGTAGCTAACTATGGCTACACCTTC
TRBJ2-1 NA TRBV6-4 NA CASTGLPSVDEQFF TGTGCCAGCACTGGACTGCCTTCAGTCGATGAGCAGTTCTTC
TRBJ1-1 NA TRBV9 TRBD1 CASSLQTGVATEAFF TGTGCCAGCAGCCTTCAGACAGGGGTGGCCACTGAAGCTTTCTTT
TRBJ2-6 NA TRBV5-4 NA CASSLMGGANVLTF TGTGCCAGCAGCTTAATGGGGGGGGCCAACGTCCTGACTTTC